The text below deals with one T cell receptor beta chain. This entry belongs to a study of glioma-infiltrating T cells. The iRepertoire nested amplicon-rescue multiplex PCR amplified TCR alpha and beta CDR3s from RNA. In TCRdb, the multiplex PCR reads were re-called with MiXCR into one record per CDR3 protein. The sample holds under 200,000 distinct CDR3 sequences, around 45% seen once. The CDR3 spans 14 residues. In germline, CDR1 is SNHLY, CDR2 FYNNEI. V lost 1 base to trimming and J lost 4 bases, with 10 bases between them. The TCR originated in a human donor with low-grade glioma or glioblastoma, undergoing nonglioma brain surgery, or in good health (not recorded which). This chain joins TRBV2 and TRBJ1-1; D gene uncertain. The specimen was glioma tissue, nonneoplastic brain tissue, or PBMCs (not recorded which). In DNA, the CDR3 is TGTGCCAGCAGTGAAGAGGGCTGGGGCACTGAAGCTTTCTTT. Its translation is CASSEEGWGTEAFF.